This T cell receptor beta chain was sequenced in a study of Graves' ophthalmopathy and Graves' hyperthyroidism. Study results and caveats: The model's prediction of ophthalmopathy progression had 70.59% sensitivity and approximately 77% specificity.

For repertoire sequencing, the TCR beta CDR3 regions were amplified from RNA transcripts. RT-PCR was first run with HTBI primers, then multiplex PCR in a second round. TCRdb itself ran the multiplex PCR reads through MiXCR, one entry per CDR3 protein. The data hold 260,000 or so distinct CDR3 sequences, with less than 55% observed a single time. Germline CDR1 WNHNN, CDR2 SYGVQD (reference sequence). The length of the CDR3 is 14 residues. As regards this clonotype: The antigen is undetermined. An end of the junction does not agree with germline; a read error may underlie this.

The chain has TRBV10-1 and TRBJ2-7, with no clear D. Sequencing was performed on peripheral blood. The receptor was isolated from an adult man with Graves' ophthalmopathy. Here the CDR3 reads CASSLGGFFYEQYF. In nucleotides, the CDR3 is TGTGCCAGCAGCTTGGGCGGTTTTTTCTACGAGCAGTACTTC.